This T cell receptor beta chain was documented in a study of beta chain features in type 1 diabetes (dated by TCRdb to the late 2010s). For context, the study as a whole: Patients and healthy donors did not differ in mean age, gender distribution, total cell number or subset yield. In the study, recently diagnosed type 1 diabetes patients and matched healthy donors were compared on the TCRB repertoires of their sorted circulating CD4+ T cell subsets. A total of approximately 100 million sorted cells were examined across all samples, and the number of cells per subset was strongly correlated with RNA yield. Regulatory and stem cell-like memory subsets were obtained from only 8 patients and about eight healthy donors, while naive and central memory subsets were obtained from all 30 or so donors. Broad study findings and their caveats: In all four CD4+ subsets, TCRB CDR3 length was moderately but significantly shorter in type 1 diabetes patients. Shorter templates might have been favored by PCR, but patient and control samples were amplified and corrected together, so both groups would have been affected equally by any skew. Fewer insertions and more nucleotide deletions at VDJ recombination sites were observed in patients with type 1 diabetes, implying thymic rearrangement abnormalities. Naive, central memory and regulatory TCRB repertoires appeared to be more alike among patients than among healthy donors. Because cDNA was sequenced instead of genomic DNA, highly expressing activated cells could be over-represented, though the groups showed no difference in activation or CD3 levels. HLA sub-analyses involved small numbers of individuals, so any influence of HLA type on TCRB rearrangement remained unresolved.

This clone was seen more than once but under ten times. It lacks a known antigen. No base quality information exists; no much larger clone differs at one position. A single peripheral blood draw of about 116 mL on average was collected from each donor into heparinised tubes. A BD FACSAria II was used to sort naive, central memory, regulatory and stem cell-like memory CD4+ T cells with a panel that included CD45RO, CCR7, CD25, CD127, CD95 and CD27. All sorted populations exceeded 95% purity. Right away, PBMCs were isolated by Lymphoprep density gradient centrifugation and were stained directly, with no culture step. To minimize batch effects, samples were stained and sorted in pairs, one healthy donor with one patient per experiment. The entire isolated RNA was reverse transcribed using the High Capacity cDNA Reverse Transcription Kit, and thus expressed TCRB transcripts were sequenced. Naive, central memory and regulatory T cell samples underwent deep immunoSEQ sequencing, averaging about 3.57 million total reads per sample. Sorted cells were lysed in RLT buffer and RNA was extracted with DNase-treated RNeasy Micro or Mini kits, depending on cell number. Each cell subset was processed on its own to prevent cross-contamination, while patient and healthy donor samples were processed together. The immunoSEQ multiplex PCR was used to amplify TCRB sequences from cDNA, yielding 87-bp fragments that span the CDR3 region. Sequencing of the amplicons was performed on the Illumina HiSeq platform. On the authors' methods: Synthetic template baselines were used to correct PCR bias computationally, reads within Hamming distance 2 were collapsed together, and singletons that could not be merged were discarded. Reads were aligned against IMGT so that V, D and J genes, CDR3 length and insertions or deletions at six rearrangement sites could be assigned. Within each subset, clonotype counts were normalized to sorted cell number, and only after that were true diversity and Gini coefficients computed with the tcR R package. The overlap coefficient, calculated on TCRB nucleotide sequences, was used to measure repertoire sharing. Out-of-frame TCRB sequences from naive cells were analyzed as a proxy for the pre-selection repertoire. The table was pulled from immuneACCESS by TCRdb, which kept in-frame rearrangements only. Such tables lose some clones; where checked, under half of the loss comes from unresolved V genes, and the rest has no known cause. The V and J calls and clone size were taken over from that table, and D and trimming were inferred from the DNA. This sample gives roughly 730,000 clones in total; 13% of them show up just once. Approximately 0.021% of the sample is held by the ten biggest clonotypes.

This sequence originates from a man between 18 and 29 years old with type 1 diabetes. Sequencing used naive CD4+ T cells from blood. The cell subset or site label of this sample denotes: true naive CD4+ T cells.

The CDR3 protein: CASSRRQPQHF. The nucleotide sequence is TGTGCCAGCTCACGGCGGCAGCCCCAGCATTTT. Recombination linked TRBV18 to TRBJ1-5; no D gene is confidently identified. V lost 4 bases and J lost 7 bases; the stretch between them is 5 bases long. The CDR3 measures 11 amino acids from cysteine to phenylalanine. Only the CDR3 DNA is retained, 33 bases long and in frame from the first base. According to the germline V gene, CDR1 reads KGHSH and CDR2 reads LQKENI.